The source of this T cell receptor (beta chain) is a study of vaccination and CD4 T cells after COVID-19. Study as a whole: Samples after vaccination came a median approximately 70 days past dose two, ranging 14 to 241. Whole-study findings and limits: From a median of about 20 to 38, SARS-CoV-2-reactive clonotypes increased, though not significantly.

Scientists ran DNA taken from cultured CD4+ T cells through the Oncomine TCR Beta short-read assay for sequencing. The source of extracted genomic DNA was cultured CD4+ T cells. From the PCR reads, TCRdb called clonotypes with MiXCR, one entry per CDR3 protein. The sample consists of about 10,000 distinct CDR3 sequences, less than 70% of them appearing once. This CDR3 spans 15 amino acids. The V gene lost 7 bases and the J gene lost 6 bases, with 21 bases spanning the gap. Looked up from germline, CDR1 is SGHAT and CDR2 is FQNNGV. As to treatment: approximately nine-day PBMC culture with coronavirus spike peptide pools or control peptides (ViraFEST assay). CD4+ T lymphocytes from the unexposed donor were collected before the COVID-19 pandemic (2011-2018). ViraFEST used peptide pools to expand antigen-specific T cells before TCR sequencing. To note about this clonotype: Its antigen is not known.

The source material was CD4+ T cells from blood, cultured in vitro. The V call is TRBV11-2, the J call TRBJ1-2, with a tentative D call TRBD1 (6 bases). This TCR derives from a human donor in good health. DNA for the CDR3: TGTGCCAGCAATAAACTACGGGGGACATTCGATGGCTACACCTTC. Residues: CASNKLRGTFDGYTF.